This entry features one T cell receptor beta chain sequence. The antigen this receptor binds is unknown. There are no base qualities to consult, and no much larger clone falls within one base. The record originates from a study of T-cell reconstitution after alpha-beta-depleted transplantation in children (dated by TCRdb to 2016 to 2018). Regarding the research as a whole: Using TCR repertoire profiling, the study followed T-cell immune reconstitution in a quantitative way in children after TCRalphabeta/CD19-depleted allogeneic hematopoietic cell transplantation. Overall study results and their limits: Over subsequent months, a decline in hyperexpanded clone frequencies was noted, and after one year, T-cell counts and TCRbeta diversity were mostly ascribed to newly produced T cells. The apparently early recovery of alphabetaT-cell counts about two months after transplant reportedly depended on only several hundred rapidly expanded clones that came from non-depleted graft cells. The high TCRbeta diversity at day 60 in some patients was ascribed to recipient T cells and intrathymic progenitors that had survived conditioning.

Library method: PCR. The sequencing machine was an Illumina HiSeq 2500. Molecular barcoding was employed in the preparation of TCR libraries, with unique molecular identifiers being used to normalize TCRbeta repertoire quantification. Through fastp at Q25 and MiXCR, TCRdb rebuilt clones from the public reads, retaining in-frame beta chains. CDR3 protein duplicates are merged, each entry listing the most common genes and DNA. The sample table holds approximately 1,000,000 distinct CDR3 sequences, of which around 30% were seen once. The ten top clones hold about 28% of the sample. The germline V gene supplies CDR1 SGHDN and CDR2 FVKESK. The CDR3 numbers 17 residues from cysteine through phenylalanine. The only DNA kept is the CDR3, 51 bases in frame from the first base. Deletion took 0 bases off V and 0 bases off J, with a span of 12 bases between the germline ends. The sample's treatment or condition label, in plain terms: allogeneic hematopoietic cell transplantation with graft depleted of TCRalphabeta T cells and CD19 B cells. TCRalphabeta/CD19-depleted allogeneic hematopoietic cell grafts were given to the transplant recipients, all of whom were children.

The chain couples TRBV14 to TRBJ1-5; TRBD1 is a weak D gene call, 6 bases matching. The material was PBMCs, mostly from graft donor cells, obtained 360 days after TCRalphabeta/CD19-depleted stem cell transplant. The clonotype originates from a boy less than two years old who had a stem cell transplant for SCID, so the T cells may come from the graft donor. The bases are TGTGCCAGCAGCCAAGATGGGGGGCCGTATAGCAATCAGCCCCAGCATTTT. Translated, this is CASSQDGGPYSNQPQHF.